The 27 T cell receptor beta chains presented below share a single source sample, sequenced in a study of T cells expressing NK-cell markers. TCRdb re-analyzed the 5' RACE reads; it lists each CDR3 protein once, without DNA. The ten most abundant clones cover over 4% of a sample with about 380,000 distinct CDR3 sequences. The sequenced material came from blood T cells: a sorted CD56 or NKG2C T cell subset, CD4+ or CD8+ T cells, or bulk PBMC T cells (not recorded which). Receptors were obtained from a man aged 18-75 years in good health.

The rearrangement joins TRBV7-2 to TRBJ2-1; TCRdb proposes TRBD2, but this gene call is untestable without DNA. The CDR3 sequence is 16 residues long. Germline CDR1 is SGHTA and CDR2 is FQGNSA. The CDR3 loop is CASSIHTSGPYNEQFF.

The genes are TRBV2 and TRBJ1-1. Looked up from germline, CDR1 is SNHLY and CDR2 is FYNNEI. CDR3 size: 11 residues. CDR3 sequence reads: CASSEVGRAFF.

The rearrangement uses TRBV27 and TRBJ1-4; TCRdb's D gene call, TRBD1, goes unchecked for lack of DNA. This CDR3 contains 15 residues. CDR1 and CDR2 (germline): MNHEY, SMNVEV (reference sequence). CDR3 region: CASSSHRGTNEKLFF. Together with reference TRBV27 and TRBJ1-4, the CDR3 gives the full variable domain: EAQVTQNPRYLITVTGKKLTVTCSQNMNHEYMSWYRQDPGLGLRQIYYSMNVEVTDKGDVPEGYKVSRKEKRNFPLILESPSPNQTSLYFCASSSHRGTNEKLFFGSGTQLSVL.

CDR3 sequence: CASSYGAGGWRTDTQYF. The J gene is TRBJ2-3, the V gene TRBV6-5; TCRdb lists TRBD1, though no DNA is available to test this call. The germline V gene has CDR1 MNHEY and CDR2 SVGAGI. The CDR3 spans 17 residues.

The V and J genes are TRBV14 and TRBJ1-1. This CDR3 is 13 amino acids long. Per the germline V gene, CDR1 is SGHDN and CDR2 is FVKESK. This chain's CDR3 is CASSSHTNTEAFF. Together with reference TRBV14 and TRBJ1-1, the CDR3 gives the full variable domain: EAGVTQFPSHSVIEKGQTVTLRCDPISGHDNLYWYRRVMGKEIKFLLHFVKESKQDESGMPNNRFLAERTGGTYSTLKVQPAELEDSGVYFCASSSHTNTEAFFGQGTRLTVV.

V usage is TRBV15 and J usage is TRBJ2-7; TCRdb outputs TRBD1, but without DNA this stays unchecked. The CDR3 runs to 14 residues. Germline V CDR1 and CDR2: LNHNV, YYDKDF (reference sequence). The CDR3 sequence is CATSRGQDHYEQYF. Combining the CDR3 with reference TRBV15 and TRBJ2-7 gives the whole variable domain DAMVIQNPRYQVTQFGKPVTLSCSQTLNHNVMYWYQQKSSQAPKLLFHYYDKDFNNEADTPDNFQSRRPNTSFCFLDIRSPGLGDTAMYLCATSRGQDHYEQYFGPGTRLTVT.

V is TRBV18 and J is TRBJ1-5. This CDR3 has 13 residues. Germline V gene sequence: CDR1 KGHSH, CDR2 LQKENI. The CDR3 spells CASSPRGRMPQHF.

This rearrangement joins TRBV9 to TRBJ2-7; TCRdb calls TRBD2, which cannot be checked without DNA. Per germline, CDR1 SGDLS and CDR2 YYNGEE. CDR3 size: 15 residues. The chain's CDR3 is CASSVGGLAAYEQYF.

V gene TRBV7-9 combines with J gene TRBJ2-3; with no DNA, the TCRdb D assignment of TRBD1 cannot be verified. This CDR3 spans 13 amino acids. Germline CDR1 SEHNR, CDR2 FQNEAQ (reference sequence). This CDR3 reads CASSWQGVDTQYF. Based on the CDR3 plus reference TRBV7-9 and TRBJ2-3, the full variable domain is DTGVSQNPRHKITKRGQNVTFRCDPISEHNRLYWYRQTLGQGPEFLTYFQNEAQLEKSRLLSDRFSAERPKGSFSTLEIQRTEQGDSAMYLCASSWQGVDTQYFGPGTRLTVL.

The chain has TRBV2 and TRBJ1-4; TCRdb proposes TRBD1, but this gene call is untestable without DNA. The CDR3 is 16 amino acids. Germline V gene data show CDR1 as SNHLY and CDR2 as FYNNEI. The CDR3 loop reads CASSYLQGIRNEKLFF.

This chain links TRBV3-1 with TRBJ2-2. The CDR3 is made up of 14 amino acids. CDR1 is LGHDT and CDR2 is YNNKEL in the germline V gene (reference sequence). The CDR3 region is CASSQGWGVGELFF.

V is TRBV7-8 and J is TRBJ2-7; TCRdb indicates TRBD1, and absent DNA this call remains unverified. The CDR3 covers 13 residues. Germline CDR1 reads SGHVS; CDR2 reads FQNEAQ. The CDR3: CASSSRDRYEQYF.

The chain links TRBV29-1 to TRBJ2-5; TCRdb indicates TRBD1, and absent DNA this call remains unverified. CDR3 length: 14 amino acids. Looked up from germline, CDR1 is SQVTM and CDR2 is ANQGSEA. The CDR3 reads CSGLGQGLGETQYF.

The chain links TRBV20-1 to TRBJ1-1; TCRdb's D gene call, TRBD1, goes unchecked for lack of DNA. This CDR3 contains 13 residues. Germline V lookup: CDR1 DFQATT, CDR2 SNEGSKA (reference sequence). Here the CDR3 reads CSATNRGNTEAFF.

The chain recombines TRBV30 with TRBJ2-2; with no DNA, the TCRdb D assignment of TRBD2 cannot be verified. CDR3 length: 16 amino acids. In germline, CDR1 is GTSNPN, CDR2 SVGIG (reference sequence). The CDR3: CAWSTQLAIPTGELFF.

The chain combines TRBV6-6 with TRBJ1-6; TCRdb selects TRBD1, and the lack of DNA leaves this call unchecked. Germline V lookup: CDR1 MNHNY, CDR2 SVGAGI (reference sequence). The CDR3 has 13 residues. CDR3 sequence: CASSGARDSPLHF.

V and J are TRBV28 and TRBJ1-1; TCRdb gives TRBD1 as the D gene, but with no DNA this cannot be confirmed. Germline CDR1 is MDHEN and CDR2 is SYDVKM. This CDR3 has 14 residues. The chain's CDR3 is CASSFRAGQVGAFF.

V is TRBV18 and J is TRBJ2-1; TCRdb picks TRBD2, but there is no DNA to check that call. The CDR3 length is 12 residues. CDR1 is KGHSH, CDR2 LQKENI, per germline. CDR3: CASSTRGSEQFF. Full variable domain (remainder filled in from reference TRBV18 and TRBJ2-1): NAGVMQNPRHLVRRRGQEARLRCSPMKGHSHVYWYRQLPEEGLKFMVYLQKENIIDESGMPKERFSAEFPKEGPSILRIQQVVRGDSAAYFCASSTRGSEQFFGPGTRLTVL.

V is TRBV24-1 and J is TRBJ2-4; TCRdb lists TRBD1, though no DNA is available to test this call. CDR1 KGHDR and CDR2 SFDVKD come from the germline V gene. The CDR3 has 15 residues. The CDR3 loop reads CATNRGLGAKNIQYF.

The chain has TRBV7-2 and TRBJ2-7; absent DNA, TCRdb's TRBD2 call cannot be checked. Germline CDR1 SGHTA, CDR2 FQGNSA. This CDR3 spans 13 amino acids. CDR3 loop: CASSVGWAYEQYF.

The V and J genes are TRBV3-1 and TRBJ2-1; TCRdb's D gene call, TRBD1, goes unchecked for lack of DNA. This CDR3 is 15 amino acids long. CDR1 is LGHDT, CDR2 YNNKEL, per germline (reference sequence). CDR3 region: CASSHPGTGRNEQFF.

The V and J genes are TRBV18 and TRBJ2-6. The CDR3 extends over 18 amino acids. Per the germline V gene, CDR1 is KGHSH and CDR2 is LQKENI. CDR3 residues: CASSQTYEAISGANVLTF. Full variable domain (rest looked up from reference TRBV18 and TRBJ2-6): NAGVMQNPRHLVRRRGQEARLRCSPMKGHSHVYWYRQLPEEGLKFMVYLQKENIIDESGMPKERFSAEFPKEGPSILRIQQVVRGDSAAYFCASSQTYEAISGANVLTFGAGSRLTVL.

The chain couples TRBV6-1 to TRBJ1-5; without DNA, the TCRdb call of TRBD1 cannot be checked. The CDR3 has 14 residues. CDR1 and CDR2 (germline): MNHNS, SASEGT. CDR3 sequence reads: CASSGQAPAQPQHF.

The chain joins TRBV4-1 to TRBJ2-5. The CDR3 totals 19 residues. The germline V gene encodes CDR1 MGHRA and CDR2 YSYEKL. This CDR3 is CASSRGSLADTTYQETQYF.

The chain carries TRBV10-3 and TRBJ2-6; TCRdb selects TRBD1, and the lack of DNA leaves this call unchecked. CDR3 length: 18 amino acids. Germline-derived CDR1 and CDR2 are ENHRY and SYGVKD. The CDR3 loop reads CAISDPGAYHSGANVLTF.

This chain links TRBV20-1 with TRBJ2-5; TCRdb picks TRBD1, but there is no DNA to check that call. The CDR3 extends over 15 amino acids. Germline assignment: CDR1 DFQATT and CDR2 SNEGSKA (reference sequence). The CDR3 loop reads CSARDRINIQETQYF.

The rearrangement uses TRBV6-5 and TRBJ2-2; TCRdb outputs TRBD1, but without DNA this stays unchecked. The CDR3 is 17 amino acids. Germline loops: CDR1 MNHEY, CDR2 SVGAGI. CDR3: CASSYTGTGKNTGELFF.